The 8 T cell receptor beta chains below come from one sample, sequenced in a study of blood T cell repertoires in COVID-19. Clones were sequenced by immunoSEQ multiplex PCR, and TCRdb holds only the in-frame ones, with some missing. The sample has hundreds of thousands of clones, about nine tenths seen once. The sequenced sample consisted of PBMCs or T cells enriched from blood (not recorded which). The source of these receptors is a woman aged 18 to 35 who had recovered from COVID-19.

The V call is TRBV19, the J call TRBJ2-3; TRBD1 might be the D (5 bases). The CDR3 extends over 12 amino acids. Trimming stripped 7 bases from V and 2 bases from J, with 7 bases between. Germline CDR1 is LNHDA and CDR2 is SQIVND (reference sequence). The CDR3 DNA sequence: TGTGCCAGTACAGGGAACACAGATACGCAGTATTTT. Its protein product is CASTGNTDTQYF.

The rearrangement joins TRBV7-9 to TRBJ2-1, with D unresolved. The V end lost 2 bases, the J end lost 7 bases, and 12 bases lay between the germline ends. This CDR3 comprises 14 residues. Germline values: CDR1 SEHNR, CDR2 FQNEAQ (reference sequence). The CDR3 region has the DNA TGTGCCAGCAGCTTAACTACTGGGTTGAATGAGCAGTTCTTC. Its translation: CASSLTTGLNEQFF.

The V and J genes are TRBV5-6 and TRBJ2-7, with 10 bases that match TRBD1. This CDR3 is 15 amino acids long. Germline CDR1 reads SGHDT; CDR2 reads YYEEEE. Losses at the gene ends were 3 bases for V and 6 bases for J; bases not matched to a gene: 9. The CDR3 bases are TGTGCCAGCAGCTGGGGGACAGGGGTGGCTGGCGAGCAGTACTTC. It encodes CASSWGTGVAGEQYF.

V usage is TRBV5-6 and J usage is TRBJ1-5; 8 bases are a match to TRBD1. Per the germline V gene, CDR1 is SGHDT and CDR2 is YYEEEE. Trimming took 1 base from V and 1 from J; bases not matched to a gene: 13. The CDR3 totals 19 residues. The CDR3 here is CASSLLSRQGIASNQPQHF. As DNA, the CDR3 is TGTGCCAGCAGCTTGCTGTCCCGACAGGGGATAGCGAGCAATCAGCCCCAGCATTTT.

The DNA of the CDR3 is TGTGCCAGCAGACCTGATATAATGAGTACTGAAGCTTTCTTT. It yields the protein CASRPDIMSTEAFF. The chain is built from TRBV7-9 and TRBJ1-1; D uncertain. The V gene's germline CDR1 is SEHNR and CDR2 FQNEAQ (reference sequence). The CDR3 contains 14 residues. Trimming pared 6 bases from V and 5 bases from J, leaving 16 bases between.

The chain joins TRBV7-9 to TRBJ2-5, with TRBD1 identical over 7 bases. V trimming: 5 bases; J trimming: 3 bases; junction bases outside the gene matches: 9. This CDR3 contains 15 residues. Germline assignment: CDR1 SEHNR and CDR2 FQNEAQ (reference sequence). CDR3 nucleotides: TGTGCCAGCAGCCAAGATCGGACAGGAGAAGAGACCCAGTACTTC. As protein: CASSQDRTGEETQYF.

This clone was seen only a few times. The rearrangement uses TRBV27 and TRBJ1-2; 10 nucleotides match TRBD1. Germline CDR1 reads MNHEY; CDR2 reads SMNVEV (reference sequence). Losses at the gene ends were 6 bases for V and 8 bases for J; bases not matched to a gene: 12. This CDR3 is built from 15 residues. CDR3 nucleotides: TGTGCCAGCAGATACACCGGGACAGGGGCGCTCGGCTACACCTTC. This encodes CASRYTGTGALGYTF.

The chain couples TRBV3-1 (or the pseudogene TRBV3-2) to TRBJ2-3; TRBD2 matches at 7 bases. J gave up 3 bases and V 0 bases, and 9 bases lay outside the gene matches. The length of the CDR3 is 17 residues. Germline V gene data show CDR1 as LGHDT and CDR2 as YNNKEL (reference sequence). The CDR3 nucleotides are TGTGCCAGCAGCCAAGATGTTCGGGACGGGGGGACAGATACGCAGTATTTT. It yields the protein CASSQDVRDGGTDTQYF.